This passage covers 2 T cell receptor beta chains from one sample sequenced in a study of graft-versus-host responses after intestinal transplantation. Intraepithelial and lamina propria lymphocytes were released after the graft tissue was processed. Generated by immunoSEQ multiplex PCR, the TCRdb table keeps only in-frame clones and is missing some. The sample holds approximately 14,000 clones, roughly 70% seen once. The sequencing here drew on ileum tissue, taken 700 to 800 days after intestinal transplantation. The receptors derive from a human patient who received an intestinal transplant, so some T cells may come from the graft donor.

J is TRBJ2-1 and V is TRBV14; possibly TRBD2 for D (6 bases). The germline V gene has CDR1 SGHDN and CDR2 FVKESK. The CDR3 consists of 16 residues. Trimming took 7 bases from V and 6 from J, leaving 22 bases between them. CDR3: CASTPRGAGWGNEQFF. The CDR3 DNA is TGTGCCAGCACCCCTAGGGGAGCGGGTTGGGGCAATGAGCAGTTCTTC.

The rearrangement uses TRBV30 and TRBJ1-1; unclear D gene. Germline loops: CDR1 GTSNPN, CDR2 SVGIG (reference sequence). The V end lost 4 bases, the J end lost 5 bases, and 8 bases lay between the germline ends. The CDR3 contains 11 residues. In DNA form, the CDR3 reads TGTGCCTGGAACTATCAGACTGAAGCTTTCTTT. Its translation is CAWNYQTEAFF.